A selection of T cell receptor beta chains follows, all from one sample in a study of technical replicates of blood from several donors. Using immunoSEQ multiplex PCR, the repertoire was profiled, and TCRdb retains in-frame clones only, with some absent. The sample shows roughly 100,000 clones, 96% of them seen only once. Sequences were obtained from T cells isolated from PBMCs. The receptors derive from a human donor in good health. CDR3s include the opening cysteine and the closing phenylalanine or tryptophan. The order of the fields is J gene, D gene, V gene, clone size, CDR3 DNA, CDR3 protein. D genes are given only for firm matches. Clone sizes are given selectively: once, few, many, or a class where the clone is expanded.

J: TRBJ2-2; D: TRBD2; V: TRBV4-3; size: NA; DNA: TGCGCCAGCAGCCAGGAAGAGCGGGAGTTGAGCTCCGAGGAGCTGTTTTTT; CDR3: CASSQEERELSSEELFF
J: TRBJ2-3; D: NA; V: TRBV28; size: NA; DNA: TGTGCCACGACCAGGGAGGACTCTAGAGCAGATACGCAGTATTTT; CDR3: CATTREDSRADTQYF
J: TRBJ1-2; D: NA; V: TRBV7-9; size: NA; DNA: TGTGCCAGCAGCTTAGGGGGGGATGGCTACACCTTC; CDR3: CASSLGGDGYTF
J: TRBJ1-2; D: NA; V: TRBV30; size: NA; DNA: TGTGCCTGGAGGGGGGGTTTCTGGGGCTACACCTTC; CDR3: CAWRGGFWGYTF
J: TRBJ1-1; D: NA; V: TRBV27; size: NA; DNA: TGTGCCAGCAGTGCGATACAGGAATTGAACACTGAAGCTTTCTTT; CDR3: CASSAIQELNTEAFF
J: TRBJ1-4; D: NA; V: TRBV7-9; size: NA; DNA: TGTGCCAGCAGCTTATATACGGCAACTAATGAAAAACTGTTTTTT; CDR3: CASSLYTATNEKLFF
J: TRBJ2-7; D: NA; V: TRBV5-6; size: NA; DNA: TGTGCCAGCAGCCGGTTCGCCGAGCAGTACTTC; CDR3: CASSRFAEQYF
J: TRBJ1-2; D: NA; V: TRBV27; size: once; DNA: TGTGCCAGCAGTAGGGCAGGGGATCATGGCTACACCTTC; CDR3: CASSRAGDHGYTF
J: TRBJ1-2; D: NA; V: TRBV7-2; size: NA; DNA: TGTGCCAGCAGCTTGACAGATCTCTATGGCTACACCTTC; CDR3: CASSLTDLYGYTF
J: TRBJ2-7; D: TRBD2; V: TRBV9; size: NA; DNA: TGTGCCAGCAGCGGGTATAGCGGGAGAGATGTATACGAGCAGTACTTC; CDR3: CASSGYSGRDVYEQYF
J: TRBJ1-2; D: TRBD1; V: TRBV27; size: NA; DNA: TGTGCCAGCAGTTCTAGGGGGCGAAAGGGGGGCTACACCTTC; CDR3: CASSSRGRKGGYTF
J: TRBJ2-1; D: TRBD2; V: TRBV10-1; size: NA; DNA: TGCGCCAGCAGTGAGTCGTGGCGGGAGGGTGAGCAGTTCTTC; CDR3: CASSESWREGEQFF
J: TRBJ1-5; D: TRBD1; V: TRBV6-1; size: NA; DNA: TGTGCCAGCAGAGTGGACAGGGGTCGCAATCAGCCCCAGCATTTT; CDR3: CASRVDRGRNQPQHF
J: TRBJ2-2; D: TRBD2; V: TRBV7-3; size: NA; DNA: TGTGCCAGCAGTCCCCTGGGACTAGCGGCCTATAATCCGAACACCGGGGAGCTGTTTTTT; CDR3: CASSPLGLAAYNPNTGELFF
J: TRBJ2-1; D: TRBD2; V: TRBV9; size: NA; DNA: TGTGCCAGCAGCCCACCGGGGGGACCGAGCTCCTACAATGAGCAGTTCTTC; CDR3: CASSPPGGPSSYNEQFF
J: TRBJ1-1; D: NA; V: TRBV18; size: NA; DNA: TGTGCCAGCTCACTATCATCGACAGTTGAAGCTTTCTTT; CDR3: CASSLSSTVEAFF
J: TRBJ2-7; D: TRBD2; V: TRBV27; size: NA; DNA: TGTGCCAGCACCCTCTTGGGAGGGGCCTCGGGAGAGCAGTACTTC; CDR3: CASTLLGGASGEQYF
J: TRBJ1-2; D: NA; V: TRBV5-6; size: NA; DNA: TGTGCCAGCAACGGACAGTCAACCGGTGGCTACACCTTC; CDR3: CASNGQSTGGYTF
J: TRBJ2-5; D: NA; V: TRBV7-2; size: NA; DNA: TGTGCCAGCAGCTTACACAGCCAGGCGTTGTATCAAGAGACCCAGTACTTC; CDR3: CASSLHSQALYQETQYF
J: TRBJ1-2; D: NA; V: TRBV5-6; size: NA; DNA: TGTGCCAGCAGCTTGAATCGCGGGCTAGATGGCTACACCTTC; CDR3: CASSLNRGLDGYTF
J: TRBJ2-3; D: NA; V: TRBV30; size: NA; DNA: TGTGCCTGGAGTGTAAATACTAGTCCCACAGATACACAGTATTTT; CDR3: CAWSVNTSPTDTQYF
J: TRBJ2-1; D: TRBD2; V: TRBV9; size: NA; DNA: TGTGCCAGCAGCGCCCATTGGACTAGCGGATACAATGAGCAGTTCTTC; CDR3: CASSAHWTSGYNEQFF
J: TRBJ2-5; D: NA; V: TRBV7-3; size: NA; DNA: TGTGCCAGCAGCCCGGTTTCAGGGTTCAGGGAGACCCAGTACTTC; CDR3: CASSPVSGFRETQYF
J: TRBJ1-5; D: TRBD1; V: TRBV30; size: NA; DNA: TGTGCCTGGAGTCTTTACAGGGGGGTGGGCAATCAGCCCCAGCATTTT; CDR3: CAWSLYRGVGNQPQHF
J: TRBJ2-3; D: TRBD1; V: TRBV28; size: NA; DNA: TGTGCCAGCGCCATGAACAGGGGGGTATGGCAAGATACGCAGTATTTT; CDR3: CASAMNRGVWQDTQYF
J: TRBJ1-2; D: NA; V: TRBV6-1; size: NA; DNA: TGTGCCAGCAGCGCCCAGGCCGGGGGGGGCGACTACACCTTC; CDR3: CASSAQAGGGDYTF
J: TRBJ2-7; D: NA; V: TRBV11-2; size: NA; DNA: TGTGCCAGCAGCCTCGCCGGGAGCATGCGGTACTTC; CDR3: CASSLAGSMRYF
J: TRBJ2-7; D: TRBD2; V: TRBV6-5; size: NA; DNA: TGTGCCAGCAGTCGGACTCTAGCGGGAAGGAACGAGCAGTACTTC; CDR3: CASSRTLAGRNEQYF